This T cell receptor beta chain was sequenced in a study of blood T cell repertoires in COVID-19. Overall study: Sources were T cells, B-cell-depleted T cells, or PBMCs; the material itself was cDNA or gDNA.

Germline V lookup: CDR1 SGHTA, CDR2 FQGTGA. The CDR3 is made up of 15 amino acids. Trimming removed 6 bases from V and 4 bases from J; junction bases left unmatched: 9. Source study methods: Amplification with reference gene primers provided the estimates of nucleated cell counts. Profiling relied on immunoSEQ multiplex PCR, and the TCRdb table lists in-frame clones only, not all of them. V, J and clone size derive from that table, while D and trimming were established from the DNA sequence. Of over 120,000 clones listed, around nine tenths are singletons. This TCR derives from a woman between 45 and 65 years old with active or convalescent COVID-19. The J gene is TRBJ2-1, the V gene TRBV7-3; 7 bases match TRBD1. Input material: peripheral blood. CDR3 sequence reads: CASSPLGGAYNEQFF. Written as DNA, the CDR3 is TGTGCCAGCAGTCCCTTAGGGGGCGCTTACAATGAGCAGTTCTTC.